This T cell receptor (beta chain) was sequenced for a study of blood T cell repertoires in COVID-19. About the study: Sites across the United States, Italy and Spain contributed samples from acute and convalescent COVID-19. Sources were T cells, B-cell-depleted T cells, or PBMCs; the material itself was cDNA or gDNA.

The CDR3 totals 18 residues. Germline CDR1 and CDR2: SEHNR and FQNEAQ (reference sequence). V lost 4 bases, J lost 4 bases, and 22 bases lay in between. Authors' analysis steps: Amplification with reference gene primers provided the estimates of nucleated cell counts. Measured with immunoSEQ multiplex PCR; TCRdb has only the in-frame clones, and not every one. V, J and clone size are taken as reported in that table, and D and trimming were inferred from the DNA itself. The table lists roughly 90,000 clones, 87% of them singletons. The V and J genes are TRBV7-9 and TRBJ1-4; D is ambiguous. The TCR originated in a human donor in a cohort sampled during active COVID-19. The specimen sequenced was peripheral blood. This CDR3 is CASSSDSLGPTGNEKLFF. The CDR3 DNA is TGTGCCAGCAGCTCCGATTCGCTGGGCCCAACTGGTAATGAAAAACTGTTTTTT. Using reference TRBV7-9 and TRBJ1-4 for the parts outside the CDR3, the full variable domain is DTGVSQNPRHKITKRGQNVTFRCDPISEHNRLYWYRQTLGQGPEFLTYFQNEAQLEKSRLLSDRFSAERPKGSFSTLEIQRTEQGDSAMYLCASSSDSLGPTGNEKLFFGSGTQLSVL.